Listed below are T cell receptor beta chains from one sample, sequenced in a study of cytomegalovirus exposure and HLA in healthy donors. Produced via immunoSEQ multiplex PCR; TCRdb's table is partial and in-frame only. The table has 200,000 to 300,000 clones, less than 90% seen once. Sequencing input: PBMCs. These receptors were taken from a man in his late teens or twenties in good health and CMV-seropositive. Each CDR3 is given with its conserved first and last residue. The D gene is left open where the match is weak. Clone size is stated in some rows and not others, as once, few, many or a class when expanded.

v_gene: TRBV6-1
abundance: .
d_gene: TRBD2
len: 13
j_gene: TRBJ2-7
CDR3nt: TGTGCCAGTCGACTAGCGGGAGAATACGAGCAGTACTTC
CDR3aa: CASRLAGEYEQYF

v_gene: TRBV2
abundance: once
d_gene: .
len: 14
j_gene: TRBJ2-1
CDR3nt: TGTGCCAGCAAACAGGCCTCTCATTACAATGAGCAGTTCTTC
CDR3aa: CASKQASHYNEQFF

v_gene: TRBV27
abundance: .
d_gene: .
len: 13
j_gene: TRBJ1-1
CDR3nt: TGTGCCAGCAGTTTAGGCCCCATGACTGAAGCTTTCTTT
CDR3aa: CASSLGPMTEAFF

v_gene: TRBV30
abundance: once
d_gene: TRBD1
len: 12
j_gene: TRBJ2-7
CDR3nt: TGTGCCTGGGGGACAGGGGCCTACGAGCAGTACTTC
CDR3aa: CAWGTGAYEQYF

v_gene: TRBV15
abundance: .
d_gene: .
len: 12
j_gene: TRBJ2-1
CDR3nt: TGTGCCACCAGCAGATTATACAATGAGCAGTTCTTC
CDR3aa: CATSRLYNEQFF

v_gene: TRBV29-1
abundance: .
d_gene: TRBD1
len: 14
j_gene: TRBJ1-3
CDR3nt: TGCAGCGTTGAAGGACAGGGAAGGGGAAACACCATATATTTT
CDR3aa: CSVEGQGRGNTIYF

v_gene: TRBV28
abundance: .
d_gene: .
len: 15
j_gene: TRBJ1-5
CDR3nt: TGTGCCAGCAGTTTGAGACAGCTTAGCAATCAGCCCCAGCATTTT
CDR3aa: CASSLRQLSNQPQHF

v_gene: TRBV11-2
abundance: .
d_gene: .
len: 17
j_gene: TRBJ2-7
CDR3nt: TGTGCCAGCAGCTTAGTTCGTGGGTCTGGCGGCTCCTACGAGCAGTACTTC
CDR3aa: CASSLVRGSGGSYEQYF

v_gene: TRBV2
abundance: .
d_gene: .
len: 11
j_gene: TRBJ2-7
CDR3nt: TGTGCCAGCGGTAAGGTATACGAGCAGTACTTC
CDR3aa: CASGKVYEQYF

v_gene: TRBV27
abundance: .
d_gene: TRBD2
len: 15
j_gene: TRBJ2-5
CDR3nt: TGTGCCAGCAGTTTTGGCGGGAGGGCCCGGAAGACCCAGTACTTC
CDR3aa: CASSFGGRARKTQYF

v_gene: TRBV6-4
abundance: .
d_gene: TRBD2
len: 15
j_gene: TRBJ2-3
CDR3nt: TGTGCCAGCACTAGACTAGCGGGAGGGCGGGATACGCAGTATTTT
CDR3aa: CASTRLAGGRDTQYF

v_gene: TRBV6-5
abundance: .
d_gene: TRBD1
len: 13
j_gene: TRBJ2-1
CDR3nt: TGTGCCAGCAGCTGGGGACAGGGGGGTGAGCAGTTCTTC
CDR3aa: CASSWGQGGEQFF

v_gene: TRBV2
abundance: few
d_gene: .
len: 10
j_gene: TRBJ1-1
CDR3nt: TGTGCCAGCAGTGACAGGCCAGCTTTCTTT
CDR3aa: CASSDRPAFF

v_gene: TRBV20-1
abundance: .
d_gene: .
len: 10
j_gene: TRBJ2-1
CDR3nt: TGCAGTGCTAGTATAGGGGAGCAGTTCTTC
CDR3aa: CSASIGEQFF

v_gene: TRBV5-1
abundance: .
d_gene: TRBD1
len: 15
j_gene: TRBJ1-1
CDR3nt: TGCGCCAGCAGCTCCGGACAGGGACTTAACACTGAAGCTTTCTTT
CDR3aa: CASSSGQGLNTEAFF

v_gene: TRBV15
abundance: .
d_gene: .
len: 14
j_gene: TRBJ1-2
CDR3nt: TGTGCCACCAGCTCAAGGGAAACTAACTATGGCTACACCTTC
CDR3aa: CATSSRETNYGYTF

v_gene: TRBV4-1
abundance: .
d_gene: TRBD2
len: 18
j_gene: TRBJ2-3
CDR3nt: TGCGCCAGCAGCCAAGGAAGGACTAGCGGGAGGGCCAAGGATACGCAGTATTTT
CDR3aa: CASSQGRTSGRAKDTQYF

v_gene: TRBV5-6
abundance: .
d_gene: .
len: 11
j_gene: TRBJ2-7
CDR3nt: TGTGCCAGCAGCTTGTCCCACGAGCAGTACTTC
CDR3aa: CASSLSHEQYF

v_gene: TRBV29-1
abundance: .
d_gene: TRBD1
len: 16
j_gene: TRBJ1-2
CDR3nt: TGCAGCGTTGAAAGGGGACAGGACCAGTATTACTATGGCTACACCTTC
CDR3aa: CSVERGQDQYYYGYTF

v_gene: TRBV18
abundance: .
d_gene: .
len: 15
j_gene: TRBJ1-5
CDR3nt: TGTGCCAGCTCACGAGACTCGGGTCACGGTGGGCCCCAGCATTTT
CDR3aa: CASSRDSGHGGPQHF

v_gene: TRBV5-1
abundance: .
d_gene: TRBD2
len: 15
j_gene: TRBJ2-7
CDR3nt: TGCGCCAGCAGCTTGGCGAATAGCGGGAGTGACGAGCAGTACTTC
CDR3aa: CASSLANSGSDEQYF

v_gene: TRBV10-3
abundance: .
d_gene: TRBD1
len: 16
j_gene: TRBJ2-1
CDR3nt: TGTGCCATCAGTGACCATGGGACAGGGGGCCGAAATGAGCAGTTCTTC
CDR3aa: CAISDHGTGGRNEQFF

v_gene: TRBV6-4
abundance: once
d_gene: .
len: 14
j_gene: TRBJ2-2
CDR3nt: TGTGCCAGCAGTGTTGGGGTTGACACCGGGGAGCTGTTTTTT
CDR3aa: CASSVGVDTGELFF

v_gene: TRBV7-7
abundance: .
d_gene: TRBD2
len: 15
j_gene: TRBJ2-5
CDR3nt: TGTGCCAGCAGCAAGGGACTAGCAGCTCCCGAGACCCAGTACTTC
CDR3aa: CASSKGLAAPETQYF

v_gene: TRBV15
abundance: .
d_gene: TRBD1
len: 14
j_gene: TRBJ1-2
CDR3nt: TGTGCCACCAGCAGAGAGGGACAGACCTATGGCTACACCTTC
CDR3aa: CATSREGQTYGYTF

v_gene: TRBV18
abundance: many
d_gene: TRBD2
len: 19
j_gene: TRBJ2-1
CDR3nt: TGTGCCAGCTCACCATGGACTAGCGGAAAAGAAAGCTCCTACAATGAGCAGTTCTTC
CDR3aa: CASSPWTSGKESSYNEQFF

v_gene: TRBV27
abundance: .
d_gene: TRBD2
len: 15
j_gene: TRBJ2-1
CDR3nt: TGTGCCAGCAGCCTAAGGACTAGCAGATACAATGAGCAGTTCTTC
CDR3aa: CASSLRTSRYNEQFF

v_gene: TRBV5-1
abundance: .
d_gene: .
len: 16
j_gene: TRBJ2-6
CDR3nt: TGCGCCAGCAGCTTGGAATTCGACGCTGGGGCCAACGTCCTGACTTTC
CDR3aa: CASSLEFDAGANVLTF

v_gene: TRBV4-1
abundance: .
d_gene: TRBD2
len: 15
j_gene: TRBJ2-1
CDR3nt: TGCGCCAGCAGCCAAGGACTAGCGGGAGTTAATGAGCAGTTCTTC
CDR3aa: CASSQGLAGVNEQFF

v_gene: TRBV11-2
abundance: .
d_gene: .
len: 11
j_gene: TRBJ2-1
CDR3nt: TGTGCCAGCAGCCACTGGAATGAGCAGTTCTTC
CDR3aa: CASSHWNEQFF

v_gene: TRBV6-6
abundance: .
d_gene: TRBD1
len: 16
j_gene: TRBJ1-5
CDR3nt: TGTGCCAGCAGTCAAGGGGGACAGGGGGCCAATCAGCCCCAGCATTTT
CDR3aa: CASSQGGQGANQPQHF

v_gene: TRBV9
abundance: .
d_gene: TRBD2
len: 16
j_gene: TRBJ2-5
CDR3nt: TGTGCCAGCAGCGTAGAGGGAGCGGGAGGGCGGGAGACCCAGTACTTC
CDR3aa: CASSVEGAGGRETQYF

v_gene: TRBV28
abundance: .
d_gene: TRBD1
len: 15
j_gene: TRBJ2-5
CDR3nt: TGTGCCAGCAGCGTTCCGGGACAGGGACAAGAGACCCAGTACTTC
CDR3aa: CASSVPGQGQETQYF

v_gene: TRBV10-3
abundance: .
d_gene: TRBD1
len: 14
j_gene: TRBJ1-2
CDR3nt: TGTGCCATCACCCGACAGGGGTCGGAATATGGCTACACCTTC
CDR3aa: CAITRQGSEYGYTF

v_gene: TRBV25-1
abundance: once
d_gene: .
len: 12
j_gene: TRBJ2-2
CDR3nt: TGTGCCAGCAGTGCCCGGGGGGGGGAGCTGTTTTTT
CDR3aa: CASSARGGELFF

v_gene: TRBV7-2
abundance: .
d_gene: .
len: 13
j_gene: TRBJ2-7
CDR3nt: TGTGCCAGCAGCTTGGGCCCCCCCGACGAGCAGTACTTC
CDR3aa: CASSLGPPDEQYF

v_gene: TRBV5-1
abundance: .
d_gene: .
len: 13
j_gene: TRBJ2-3
CDR3nt: TGCGCCAGCAGCTCCACCAACTCGGATACGCAGTATTTT
CDR3aa: CASSSTNSDTQYF

v_gene: TRBV7-6
abundance: .
d_gene: TRBD2
len: 14
j_gene: TRBJ2-5
CDR3nt: TGTGCCAGCAGCTTGACTAGCGGAAAAGAGACCCAGTACTTC
CDR3aa: CASSLTSGKETQYF

v_gene: TRBV7-9
abundance: .
d_gene: .
len: 14
j_gene: TRBJ2-1
CDR3nt: TGTGCCAGCAGCCCTTACCGGGATTACAATGAGCAGTTCTTC
CDR3aa: CASSPYRDYNEQFF

v_gene: TRBV2
abundance: .
d_gene: .
len: 16
j_gene: TRBJ2-2
CDR3nt: TGTGCCAGCAGTGAAGCTGGCAGGGGAAACACCGGGGAGCTGTTTTTT
CDR3aa: CASSEAGRGNTGELFF

v_gene: TRBV5-4
abundance: .
d_gene: TRBD2
len: 15
j_gene: TRBJ2-7
CDR3nt: TGTGCCAGCAGCGACCGACTAGCGGGGGGCCGGGAGCAGTACTTC
CDR3aa: CASSDRLAGGREQYF

v_gene: TRBV19
abundance: .
d_gene: TRBD1
len: 15
j_gene: TRBJ2-1
CDR3nt: TGTGCCAGTAGTACAGGGGGCACGTCCTACAATGAGCAGTTCTTC
CDR3aa: CASSTGGTSYNEQFF

v_gene: TRBV28
abundance: .
d_gene: TRBD1
len: 14
j_gene: TRBJ1-5
CDR3nt: TGTGCCAGCAGTCTTGGACAGGGCGATCAGCCCCAGCATTTT
CDR3aa: CASSLGQGDQPQHF

v_gene: TRBV27
abundance: .
d_gene: .
len: 14
j_gene: TRBJ2-1
CDR3nt: TGTGCCAGCAGTTTAGGGATGGGGCTAAATGAGCAGTTCTTC
CDR3aa: CASSLGMGLNEQFF

v_gene: TRBV27
abundance: .
d_gene: TRBD1
len: 16
j_gene: TRBJ2-3
CDR3nt: TGTGCCAGCAGGTGGGGGACAGGGTTCACCGGAGATACGCAGTATTTT
CDR3aa: CASRWGTGFTGDTQYF

v_gene: TRBV5-1
abundance: .
d_gene: .
len: 13
j_gene: TRBJ1-2
CDR3nt: TGCGCCAGCAGCTTGCGGACAGCGGATGGCTACACCTTC
CDR3aa: CASSLRTADGYTF

v_gene: TRBV27
abundance: .
d_gene: .
len: 13
j_gene: TRBJ1-2
CDR3nt: TGTGCCAGCAGTTTACAGGGAGACTATGGCTACACCTTC
CDR3aa: CASSLQGDYGYTF

v_gene: TRBV6-1
abundance: .
d_gene: .
len: 14
j_gene: TRBJ1-1
CDR3nt: TGTGCCAGCAGCCCCGAACCCACCAACACTGAAGCTTTCTTT
CDR3aa: CASSPEPTNTEAFF

v_gene: TRBV11-3
abundance: .
d_gene: .
len: 14
j_gene: TRBJ2-2
CDR3nt: TGTGCCAGCAGCCCAAACAGTAACACCGGGGAGCTGTTTTTT
CDR3aa: CASSPNSNTGELFF